This entry concerns a single TCR beta chain. The CDR3 totals 14 residues. Between the trimmed V and J ends, which lost 6 bases and 3 bases, there was a span of 12 bases. Germline V gene lookup returns CDR1 PRHDT and CDR2 FYEKMQ (reference sequence). A second about 7 to 12 cycle PCR used barcoded and J-beta primers. MiXCR, run by TCRdb on the 5' RACE reads, gives a single entry per CDR3 protein. The sample yields approximately 760,000 distinct CDR3 sequences, more than 20% seen once. This specimen comes from a study of blood T cells in healthy people across ages. Caucasian individuals from Russia who were healthy and aged about 6 to 95 acted as donors. A minimum of 5 micrograms of total RNA was extracted per sample. These same data were also listed under a study on T cells of mothers and their children. This second study notes: Samples were obtained from three healthy Caucasian mothers and their six children. For each mother, over 8 million TCR beta CDR3 reads were obtained, and for each child, about 3 million.

This TCR was recovered from a boy younger than 18 in good health. Sequencing was carried out using blood. The chain is built from TRBV13 and TRBJ2-1, with D perhaps TRBD1 or TRBD2 (6 bases each). This CDR3 reads CASSEQGGYNEQFF. The CDR3 DNA reads as TGTGCCAGCAGTGAACAGGGAGGCTACAATGAGCAGTTCTTC. Drawing the rest from reference TRBV13 and TRBJ2-1, the complete variable domain is AAGVIQSPRHLIKEKRETATLKCYPIPRHDTVYWYQQGPGQDPQFLISFYEKMQSDKGSIPDRFSAQQFSDYHSELNMSSLELGDSALYFCASSEQGGYNEQFFGPGTRLTVL.